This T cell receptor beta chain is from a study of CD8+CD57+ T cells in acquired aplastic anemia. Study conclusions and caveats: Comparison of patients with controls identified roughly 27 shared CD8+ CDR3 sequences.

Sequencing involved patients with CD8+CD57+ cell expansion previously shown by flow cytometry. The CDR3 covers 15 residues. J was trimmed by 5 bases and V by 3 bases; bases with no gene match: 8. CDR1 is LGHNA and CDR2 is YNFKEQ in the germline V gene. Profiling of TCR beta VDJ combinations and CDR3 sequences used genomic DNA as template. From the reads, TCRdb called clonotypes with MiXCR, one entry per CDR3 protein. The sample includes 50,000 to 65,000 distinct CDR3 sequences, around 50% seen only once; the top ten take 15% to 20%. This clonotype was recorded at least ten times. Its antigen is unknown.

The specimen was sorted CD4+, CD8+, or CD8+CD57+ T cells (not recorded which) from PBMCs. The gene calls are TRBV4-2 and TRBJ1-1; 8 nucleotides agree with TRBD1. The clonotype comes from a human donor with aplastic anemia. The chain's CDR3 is CASSQMTGVGTEAFF. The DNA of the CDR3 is TGTGCCAGCAGCCAGATGACAGGGGTTGGAACTGAAGCTTTCTTT.